This TCR beta chain was sequenced in a study of human T cells and chemical hapten exposure. Overall study: Yields of TCR per sample differed, chiefly owing to small differences in pooled library volume.

There are many counts of this clonotype. The CDR3 has 15 amino acids. V gave up 6 bases and J gave up 4 bases; unmatched junction bases: 7. Germline-derived CDR1 and CDR2 are SEHNR and FQNEAQ (reference sequence). Time point noted: pre-sensitization, week 0. Regarding treatment: therapeutic diphenylcyclopropenone sensitization with weekly scalp DPC. TCRdb used MiXCR to reprocess the RACE reads, holding one entry per CDR3 protein. The data contain about 85,000 distinct CDR3 sequences, 8.5% of them singletons. The chain employs TRBV7-9 and TRBJ2-1, with 9 positions matching TRBD2. This TCR was sampled from a man in his forties or fifties with alopecia areata. Some clones in this sample may be carry-over from other donors' samples. The input for sequencing was whole blood, taken in connection with sensitization to the hapten diphenylcyclopropenone (DPC). CDR3 sequence reads: CASSPGTSWYNEQFF. The CDR3 DNA follows: TGTGCCAGCAGTCCCGGGACTAGCTGGTACAATGAGCAGTTCTTC. Full variable domain (rest looked up from reference TRBV7-9 and TRBJ2-1): DTGVSQNPRHKITKRGQNVTFRCDPISEHNRLYWYRQTLGQGPEFLTYFQNEAQLEKSRLLSDRFSAERPKGSFSTLEIQRTEQGDSAMYLCASSPGTSWYNEQFFGPGTRLTVL.